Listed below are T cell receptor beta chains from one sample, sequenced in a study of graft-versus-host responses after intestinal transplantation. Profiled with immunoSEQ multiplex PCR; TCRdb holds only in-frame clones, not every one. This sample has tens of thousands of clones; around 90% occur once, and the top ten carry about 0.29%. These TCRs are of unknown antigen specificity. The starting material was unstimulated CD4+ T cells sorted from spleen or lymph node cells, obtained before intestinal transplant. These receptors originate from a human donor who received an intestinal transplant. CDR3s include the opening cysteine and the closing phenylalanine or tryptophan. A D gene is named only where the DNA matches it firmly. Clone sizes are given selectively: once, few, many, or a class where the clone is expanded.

CDR3nt: TGTGCCAGCAGTTCCACAGGGGCGGTCAGGGAGACCCAGTACTTC
CDR3aa: CASSSTGAVRETQYF
abundance: .
d_gene: TRBD1
v_gene: TRBV6-5
j_gene: TRBJ2-5

CDR3nt: TGTGCCAGCAGCGCTGATTTGTGGGACAGGGTAGGCGGTGAAGCTTTCTTT
CDR3aa: CASSADLWDRVGGEAFF
abundance: .
d_gene: TRBD1
v_gene: TRBV9
j_gene: TRBJ1-1

CDR3nt: TGCGCCAGCAGACCCGTCGGGGCCTATGGCTACACCTTC
CDR3aa: CASRPVGAYGYTF
abundance: once
d_gene: .
v_gene: TRBV10-2
j_gene: TRBJ1-2

CDR3nt: TGCAGTGCTACCGCCCCGACTGAAGCTTTCTTT
CDR3aa: CSATAPTEAFF
abundance: .
d_gene: .
v_gene: TRBV20-1
j_gene: TRBJ1-1

CDR3nt: TGTGCCAGCTCACCAGTTCACAGCTACGAGCAGTACTTC
CDR3aa: CASSPVHSYEQYF
abundance: .
d_gene: .
v_gene: TRBV18
j_gene: TRBJ2-7

CDR3nt: TGTGCCAGCACATCAGAACTGAACACCGGGGAGCTGTTTTTT
CDR3aa: CASTSELNTGELFF
abundance: .
d_gene: .
v_gene: TRBV27
j_gene: TRBJ2-2

CDR3nt: TGTGCCAGCAGCCAAGGGACGGAGAACAATGAGCAGTTCTTC
CDR3aa: CASSQGTENNEQFF
abundance: .
d_gene: .
v_gene: TRBV4-2
j_gene: TRBJ2-1

CDR3nt: TGTGCCAGCAGTGAGACAGCCTATAGCAATCAGCCCCAGCATTTT
CDR3aa: CASSETAYSNQPQHF
abundance: few
d_gene: .
v_gene: TRBV2
j_gene: TRBJ1-5

CDR3nt: TGTGCCAGCAGCACAGACAGGGGAGCTTTCTTT
CDR3aa: CASSTDRGAFF
abundance: .
d_gene: TRBD1
v_gene: TRBV7-9
j_gene: TRBJ1-1

CDR3nt: TGTGCCAGCAGCTTAGGGACGGTGGATCAGCCCCAGCATTTT
CDR3aa: CASSLGTVDQPQHF
abundance: .
d_gene: .
v_gene: TRBV5-6
j_gene: TRBJ1-5

CDR3nt: TGTGCCAGTAGTATAGCAAGTCCCCGACTCGGAACCTACGAGCAGTACTTC
CDR3aa: CASSIASPRLGTYEQYF
abundance: once
d_gene: .
v_gene: TRBV19
j_gene: TRBJ2-7

CDR3nt: TGTGCCAGCAGGCCTCGGCCTAGCGGGAGTTTAGGCGAGCAGTACTTC
CDR3aa: CASRPRPSGSLGEQYF
abundance: .
d_gene: TRBD2
v_gene: TRBV28
j_gene: TRBJ2-7

CDR3nt: TGTGCCAGCTCACCCTTCAAACAGGGGACGGCCGGGGAGCTGTTTTTT
CDR3aa: CASSPFKQGTAGELFF
abundance: .
d_gene: TRBD1
v_gene: TRBV18
j_gene: TRBJ2-2

CDR3nt: TGTGCCAGCAGTCCACCGGGACTAGCTTTAGATACGCAGTATTTT
CDR3aa: CASSPPGLALDTQYF
abundance: .
d_gene: TRBD2
v_gene: TRBV27
j_gene: TRBJ2-3

CDR3nt: TGTGCCAGCAGTGCTACCGTAGCGGGAAGCGCCTACGAGCAGTACTTC
CDR3aa: CASSATVAGSAYEQYF
abundance: .
d_gene: TRBD2
v_gene: TRBV6-1
j_gene: TRBJ2-7

CDR3nt: TGTGCCAGCAACTGGGGGCTAGCGGGATTTAATGAGCAGTTCTTC
CDR3aa: CASNWGLAGFNEQFF
abundance: .
d_gene: TRBD2
v_gene: TRBV5-6
j_gene: TRBJ2-1

CDR3nt: TGTGCCAGTAGTATACAGACAGGTACTACAGATACGCAGTATTTT
CDR3aa: CASSIQTGTTDTQYF
abundance: once
d_gene: .
v_gene: TRBV19
j_gene: TRBJ2-3

CDR3nt: TGCAGCGTTGAGTGGGTCCCAAACACCATATATTTT
CDR3aa: CSVEWVPNTIYF
abundance: .
d_gene: .
v_gene: TRBV29-1
j_gene: TRBJ1-3

CDR3nt: TGTGCCAGCAGCGTAGTGGCGGGAGGGCAAGCGGATACGCAGTATTTT
CDR3aa: CASSVVAGGQADTQYF
abundance: .
d_gene: TRBD2
v_gene: TRBV9
j_gene: TRBJ2-3

CDR3nt: TGTGCCACCAGCAGAGCACCCCGGGGGTCAGGGGGCAGAGTTGAGGATACGCAGTATTTT
CDR3aa: CATSRAPRGSGGRVEDTQYF
abundance: .
d_gene: TRBD1
v_gene: TRBV15
j_gene: TRBJ2-3

CDR3nt: TGTGCCAGCTCAGGTCGACAGGGCCCTGCGAACACCGGGGAGCTGTTTTTT
CDR3aa: CASSGRQGPANTGELFF
abundance: .
d_gene: TRBD1
v_gene: TRBV18
j_gene: TRBJ2-2

CDR3nt: TGTGCCAGTAGTATAGCAGGGTGGACCACTGAAGCTTTCTTT
CDR3aa: CASSIAGWTTEAFF
abundance: .
d_gene: .
v_gene: TRBV19
j_gene: TRBJ1-1

CDR3nt: TGTGCCTGGAGTGTACCAGGGACTTCGGAGGGAGCTTTCTTT
CDR3aa: CAWSVPGTSEGAFF
abundance: .
d_gene: .
v_gene: TRBV30
j_gene: TRBJ1-1

CDR3nt: TGTGCCAGCCCCGGACGTACGAACACCGGGGAGCTGTTTTTT
CDR3aa: CASPGRTNTGELFF
abundance: .
d_gene: .
v_gene: TRBV6-1
j_gene: TRBJ2-2

CDR3nt: TGCGCCAGCAGACCGGACAGCCTGAACACTGAAGCTTTCTTT
CDR3aa: CASRPDSLNTEAFF
abundance: once
d_gene: .
v_gene: TRBV10-1
j_gene: TRBJ1-1

CDR3nt: TGTGCCAGCAGCTTCTCCGAAGGACTAGTAGGGACCCAGTACTTC
CDR3aa: CASSFSEGLVGTQYF
abundance: .
d_gene: TRBD2
v_gene: TRBV7-2
j_gene: TRBJ2-5

CDR3nt: TGCGCCAGCAGCTTGGGATCGGTTGAAGGCACCATATATTTT
CDR3aa: CASSLGSVEGTIYF
abundance: .
d_gene: .
v_gene: TRBV5-1
j_gene: TRBJ1-3

CDR3nt: TGCAGTGCTAGCCTGCGGGAAGCTTTCTTT
CDR3aa: CSASLREAFF
abundance: .
d_gene: .
v_gene: TRBV20-1
j_gene: TRBJ1-1

CDR3nt: TGTGCCAGCATCTCCGGTACAGGGGTGGGGCCTTACGAGCAGTACTTC
CDR3aa: CASISGTGVGPYEQYF
abundance: .
d_gene: TRBD1
v_gene: TRBV28
j_gene: TRBJ2-7

CDR3nt: TGTGCCAGCAGCCCATCCGGGACAACACCCTACGAGCAGTACTTC
CDR3aa: CASSPSGTTPYEQYF
abundance: .
d_gene: .
v_gene: TRBV27
j_gene: TRBJ2-7

CDR3nt: TGCGCCAGCAGCTTCTCCTCAGCGGGAGGGCCCTACAATGAGCAGTTCTTC
CDR3aa: CASSFSSAGGPYNEQFF
abundance: .
d_gene: TRBD2
v_gene: TRBV5-1
j_gene: TRBJ2-1

CDR3nt: TGTGCCAGCAGTTCCCGGTGGGCTAGCGGCCTCCCTTTCACAGATACGCAGTATTTT
CDR3aa: CASSSRWASGLPFTDTQYF
abundance: once
d_gene: TRBD2
v_gene: TRBV7-2
j_gene: TRBJ2-3

CDR3nt: TGCACCCTTGGGGGCTTACAGGCAGATACGCAGTATTTT
CDR3aa: CTLGGLQADTQYF
abundance: few
d_gene: .
v_gene: TRBV1
j_gene: TRBJ2-3

CDR3nt: TGTGCCAGCAGCGTAGAGGCGAACACTGAAGCTTTCTTT
CDR3aa: CASSVEANTEAFF
abundance: .
d_gene: .
v_gene: TRBV9
j_gene: TRBJ1-1

CDR3nt: TGTGCCAGCAGCTTACCCGGGACTACCACAGATACGCAGTATTTT
CDR3aa: CASSLPGTTTDTQYF
abundance: .
d_gene: TRBD2
v_gene: TRBV5-6
j_gene: TRBJ2-3

CDR3nt: TGTGCCAGCAGTGAAATTAGCGGGAGGGCCCCAGGGGGAGCAGGTACGCAGTATTTT
CDR3aa: CASSEISGRAPGGAGTQYF
abundance: .
d_gene: TRBD2
v_gene: TRBV2
j_gene: TRBJ2-3

CDR3nt: TGTGCCAGCAGCTTAAATAGGGGTGACAATGAGCAGTTCTTC
CDR3aa: CASSLNRGDNEQFF
abundance: .
d_gene: .
v_gene: TRBV7-6
j_gene: TRBJ2-1

CDR3nt: TGTGCCAGCAGTGAATCGTCGACAGCCCCGGGGACTGAAGCTTTCTTT
CDR3aa: CASSESSTAPGTEAFF
abundance: .
d_gene: .
v_gene: TRBV6-1
j_gene: TRBJ1-1

CDR3nt: TGTGCCTGGAGTGTACCATCCCACACAACGACTAGCGGGAGAGTCGATGAGCAGTTCTTC
CDR3aa: CAWSVPSHTTTSGRVDEQFF
abundance: .
d_gene: TRBD2
v_gene: TRBV30
j_gene: TRBJ2-1